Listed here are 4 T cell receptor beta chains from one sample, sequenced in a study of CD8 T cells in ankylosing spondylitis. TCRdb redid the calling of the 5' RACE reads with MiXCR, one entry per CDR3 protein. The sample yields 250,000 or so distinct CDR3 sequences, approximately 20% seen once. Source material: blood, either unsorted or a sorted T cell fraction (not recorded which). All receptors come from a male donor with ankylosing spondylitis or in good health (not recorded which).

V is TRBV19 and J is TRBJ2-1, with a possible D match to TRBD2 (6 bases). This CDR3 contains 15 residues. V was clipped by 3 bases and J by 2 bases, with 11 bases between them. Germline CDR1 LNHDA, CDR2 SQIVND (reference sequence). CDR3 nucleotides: TGTGCCAGTAGTATTTCGCGGGAAGCCTACAATGAGCAGTTCTTC. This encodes CASSISREAYNEQFF.

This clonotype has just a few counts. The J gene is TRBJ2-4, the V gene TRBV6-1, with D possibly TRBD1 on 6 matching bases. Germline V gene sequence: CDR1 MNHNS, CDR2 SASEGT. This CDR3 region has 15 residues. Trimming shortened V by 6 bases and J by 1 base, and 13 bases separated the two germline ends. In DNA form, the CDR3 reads TGTGCCAGCAGCCGCTTCCAGGGGGCCAAAAACATTCAGTACTTC. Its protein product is CASSRFQGAKNIQYF.

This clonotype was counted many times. Here the CDR3 DNA reads TGTGCCAGCAGCCAAGACTGGGGCAATCAGCCCCAGCATTTT. This sequence encodes CASSQDWGNQPQHF. The chain recombines TRBV3-1 with TRBJ1-5; D is uncertain. Deletions cut 0 bases from V and 2 bases from J, with 5 bases between. Germline V CDR1 and CDR2: LGHDT, YNNKEL (reference sequence). The CDR3 consists of 14 residues.

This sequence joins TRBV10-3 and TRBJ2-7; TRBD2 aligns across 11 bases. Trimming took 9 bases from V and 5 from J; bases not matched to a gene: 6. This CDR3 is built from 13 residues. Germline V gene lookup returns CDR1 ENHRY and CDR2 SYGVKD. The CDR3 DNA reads TGTGCCATACTAGCGGGAGATGACAACGAGCAGTACTTC. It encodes CAILAGDDNEQYF.